This is a list of T cell receptor beta chains from one sample in a study of cytomegalovirus exposure and HLA in healthy donors. The assay was immunoSEQ multiplex PCR, and TCRdb's table has in-frame clones only and misses some. The sample lists roughly 180,000 clones; more than 75% were seen once. The sample taken for sequencing was PBMCs. These receptors were obtained from a man in his forties in good health and CMV-seronegative. Each CDR3 is given with its conserved first and last residue. A D gene is named only where the DNA matches it firmly. Only part of the rows carry a size: once, few, many, or a class if the clone is expanded.

CDR3nt: TGTGCCAGCAGCATAGGGACAGCTAAAGAGACCCAGTACTTC
CDR3aa: CASSIGTAKETQYF
v_gene: TRBV21-1
abundance: NA
d_gene: NA
j_gene: TRBJ2-5

CDR3nt: TGTGCCAGCAGTACCACAGGGGGCGCGCGCTACGAGCAGTACTTC
CDR3aa: CASSTTGGARYEQYF
v_gene: TRBV28
abundance: once
d_gene: TRBD1
j_gene: TRBJ2-7

CDR3nt: TGTGCCAGCAGTTTATTCGCCGCGGGAGCTCCCTACGAGCAGTACTTC
CDR3aa: CASSLFAAGAPYEQYF
v_gene: TRBV27
abundance: once
d_gene: TRBD2
j_gene: TRBJ2-7

CDR3nt: TGTGCCAGCAGTATGCCCTCCCTTGGCCGGGTGGAAGCTTTCTTT
CDR3aa: CASSMPSLGRVEAFF
v_gene: TRBV25-1
abundance: few
d_gene: NA
j_gene: TRBJ1-1

CDR3nt: TGTGCCAGCTGGGACTACCCCCGAGAGACCCAGTACTTC
CDR3aa: CASWDYPRETQYF
v_gene: TRBV5-6
abundance: few
d_gene: TRBD2
j_gene: TRBJ2-5

CDR3nt: TGTGCCAGCAGCGAGACAGGGACTGGAAACACCATATATTTT
CDR3aa: CASSETGTGNTIYF
v_gene: TRBV7-9
abundance: NA
d_gene: TRBD1
j_gene: TRBJ1-3

CDR3nt: TGTGCCTGGAGGGACAGCTCCCTCTCCTACGAGCAGTACTTC
CDR3aa: CAWRDSSLSYEQYF
v_gene: TRBV30
abundance: NA
d_gene: NA
j_gene: TRBJ2-7

CDR3nt: TGTGCCAGCAGCCCGCAGGGTTACGAGCAGTACTTC
CDR3aa: CASSPQGYEQYF
v_gene: TRBV9
abundance: NA
d_gene: NA
j_gene: TRBJ2-7

CDR3nt: TGTGCCAGCAGTAGCGGGGGGGCCCGTGAGCAGTTCTTC
CDR3aa: CASSSGGAREQFF
v_gene: TRBV28
abundance: NA
d_gene: TRBD2
j_gene: TRBJ2-1

CDR3nt: TGTGCCAGCAGCTTAGTACTAGCGGGGGCAGAGACCCAGTACTTC
CDR3aa: CASSLVLAGAETQYF
v_gene: TRBV7-9
abundance: NA
d_gene: TRBD2
j_gene: TRBJ2-5

CDR3nt: TGTGCCAGCTCACACCTCGGACAGGGAGTCAATGCCGAGCAGTACTTC
CDR3aa: CASSHLGQGVNAEQYF
v_gene: TRBV18
abundance: NA
d_gene: TRBD1
j_gene: TRBJ2-7

CDR3nt: TGCAGTGCTCCGGACAGGGCTGAGGCTTTCTTT
CDR3aa: CSAPDRAEAFF
v_gene: TRBV20-1
abundance: NA
d_gene: TRBD1
j_gene: TRBJ1-1

CDR3nt: TGTGCTAGTGGTTTGCTTCCCCGGACTAGCGGGGGGACCGAGGGCACCGGGGAGCTGTTTTTT
CDR3aa: CASGLLPRTSGGTEGTGELFF
v_gene: TRBV12-5
abundance: once
d_gene: TRBD2
j_gene: TRBJ2-2

CDR3nt: TGTGCCAGCAGCTTGGAGTCAGGCTACGAGCAGTACTTC
CDR3aa: CASSLESGYEQYF
v_gene: TRBV5-4
abundance: NA
d_gene: NA
j_gene: TRBJ2-7

CDR3nt: TGTGCCAGCAGTTACTCTACCCGGACAGGCGTTAATGAAAAACTGTTTTTT
CDR3aa: CASSYSTRTGVNEKLFF
v_gene: TRBV2
abundance: NA
d_gene: TRBD1
j_gene: TRBJ1-4

CDR3nt: TGTGCCAGCAGCACCCGTGGGCGGGAGGGCAGTGAGACCCAGTACTTC
CDR3aa: CASSTRGREGSETQYF
v_gene: TRBV9
abundance: NA
d_gene: TRBD2
j_gene: TRBJ2-5

CDR3nt: TGTGCCAGCAGTTACTCGAGTGGCCGGGATGAAAAACTGTTTTTT
CDR3aa: CASSYSSGRDEKLFF
v_gene: TRBV6-5
abundance: NA
d_gene: NA
j_gene: TRBJ1-4

CDR3nt: TGTGCCAGCAGTTTATACAGGGACAATCAGCCCCAGCATTTT
CDR3aa: CASSLYRDNQPQHF
v_gene: TRBV28
abundance: NA
d_gene: NA
j_gene: TRBJ1-5

CDR3nt: TGTGCTAGCGACACAGGGGTCGAGCAGTTCTTC
CDR3aa: CASDTGVEQFF
v_gene: TRBV28
abundance: once
d_gene: TRBD1
j_gene: TRBJ2-1